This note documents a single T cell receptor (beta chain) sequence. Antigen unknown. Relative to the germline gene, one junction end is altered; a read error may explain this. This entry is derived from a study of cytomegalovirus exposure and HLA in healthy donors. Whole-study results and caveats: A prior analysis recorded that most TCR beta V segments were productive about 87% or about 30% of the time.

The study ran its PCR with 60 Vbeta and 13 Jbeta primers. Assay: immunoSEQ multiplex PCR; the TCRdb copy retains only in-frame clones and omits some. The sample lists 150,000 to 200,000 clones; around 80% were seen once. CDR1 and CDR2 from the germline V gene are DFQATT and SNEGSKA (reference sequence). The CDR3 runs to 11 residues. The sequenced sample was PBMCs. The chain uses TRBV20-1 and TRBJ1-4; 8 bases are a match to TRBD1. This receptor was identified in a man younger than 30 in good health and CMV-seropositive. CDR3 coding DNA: TGCAGTGCTAGAGGGACAGGGTACGGGGATTTT. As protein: CSARGTGYGDF.